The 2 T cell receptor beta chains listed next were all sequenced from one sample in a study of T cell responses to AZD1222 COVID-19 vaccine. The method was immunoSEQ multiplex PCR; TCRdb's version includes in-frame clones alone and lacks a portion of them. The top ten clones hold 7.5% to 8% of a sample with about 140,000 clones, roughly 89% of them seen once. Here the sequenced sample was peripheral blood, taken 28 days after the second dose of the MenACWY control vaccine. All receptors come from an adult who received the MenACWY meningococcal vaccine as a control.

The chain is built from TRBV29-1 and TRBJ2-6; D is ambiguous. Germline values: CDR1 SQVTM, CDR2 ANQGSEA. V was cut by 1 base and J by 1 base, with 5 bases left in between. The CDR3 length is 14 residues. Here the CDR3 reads CSVEGSSGANVLTF. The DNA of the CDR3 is TGCAGCGTTGAAGGGAGTTCTGGGGCCAACGTCCTGACTTTC. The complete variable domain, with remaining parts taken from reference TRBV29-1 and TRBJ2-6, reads SAVISQKPSRDICQRGTSLTIQCQVDSQVTMMFWYRQQPGQSLTLIATANQGSEATYESGFVIDKFPISRPNLTFSTLTVSNMSPEDSSIYLCSVEGSSGANVLTFGAGSRLTVL.

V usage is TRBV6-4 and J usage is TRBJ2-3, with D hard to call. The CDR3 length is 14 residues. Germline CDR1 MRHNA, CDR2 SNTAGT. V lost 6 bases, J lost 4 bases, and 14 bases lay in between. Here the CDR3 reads CASRPGSDADTQYF. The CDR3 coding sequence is TGTGCCAGCAGACCCGGTTCGGACGCAGATACGCAGTATTTT.